This section outlines one T cell receptor beta chain sequence together with its context. What it binds is unknown. Cells designated naive CD8 were CD45RO-negative and were positively selected for CCR7, with terminally differentiated effector memory CD45RA+ cells excluded. Everyone who donated was a Caucasian adult who lived in Nashville, Tennessee. This CDR3 is built from 15 residues. Trimming cost V 0 bases and J 3 bases; bases outside gene matches: 2. Germline values: CDR1 SGDLS, CDR2 YYNGEE. This record belongs to a study of shared clonotypes between healthy human individuals. Study-level results: Clonotypes which were not shared had lower generation probabilities than clonotypes that all four donors shared. Specimens sampled were limited to blood, with tissue repertoires likely differing.

TCRdb's copy holds only in-frame clones and misses some; the assay was immunoSEQ multiplex PCR. The table includes fewer than 800,000 clones, roughly nine tenths detected once. The sequenced sample was naive CD8+ T cells sorted from blood. V gene TRBV9 combines with J gene TRBJ2-7; 11 positions agree with TRBD2. The origin of this receptor is a man aged 25 to 40 in good health. CDR3 sequence reads: CASSVGGTSGYEQYF. CDR3 in DNA: TGTGCCAGCAGCGTAGGCGGGACTAGCGGCTACGAGCAGTACTTC.